This TCR beta chain was sequenced for a study of control samples from healthy donors and cancer patients. The V gene lost 8 bases and the J gene lost 0 bases, with 12 bases spanning the gap. CDR3 length: 14 residues. The V gene's germline CDR1 is MNHEY and CDR2 SVGAGI. Clones were sequenced by immunoSEQ multiplex PCR, and TCRdb holds only the in-frame ones, with some missing. The sample records about 38,000 clones, around four fifths being singletons. This receptor was obtained from a woman aged 60 to 75 with lung cancer. Sample: PBMCs. The chain uses TRBV6-5 and TRBJ2-3; D unresolved. CDR3 in DNA: TGTGCCAGCCTCCCTCCTCTTAGCACAGATACGCAGTATTTT. Amino acids: CASLPPLSTDTQYF.